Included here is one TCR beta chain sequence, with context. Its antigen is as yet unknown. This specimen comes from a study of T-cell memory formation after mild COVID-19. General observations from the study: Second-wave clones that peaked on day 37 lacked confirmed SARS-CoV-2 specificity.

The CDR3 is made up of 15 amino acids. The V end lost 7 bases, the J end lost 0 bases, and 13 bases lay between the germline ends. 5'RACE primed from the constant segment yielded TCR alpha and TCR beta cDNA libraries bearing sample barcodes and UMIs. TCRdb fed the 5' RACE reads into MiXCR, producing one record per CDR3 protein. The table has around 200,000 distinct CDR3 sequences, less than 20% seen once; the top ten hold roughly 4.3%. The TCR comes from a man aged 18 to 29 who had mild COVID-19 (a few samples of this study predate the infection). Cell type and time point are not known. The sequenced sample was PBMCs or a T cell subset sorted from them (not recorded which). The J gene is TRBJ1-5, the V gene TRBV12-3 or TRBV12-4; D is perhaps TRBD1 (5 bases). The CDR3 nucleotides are TGTGCCAGCATTTCCGACAGCCATAGCAATCAGCCCCAGCATTTT. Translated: CASISDSHSNQPQHF.